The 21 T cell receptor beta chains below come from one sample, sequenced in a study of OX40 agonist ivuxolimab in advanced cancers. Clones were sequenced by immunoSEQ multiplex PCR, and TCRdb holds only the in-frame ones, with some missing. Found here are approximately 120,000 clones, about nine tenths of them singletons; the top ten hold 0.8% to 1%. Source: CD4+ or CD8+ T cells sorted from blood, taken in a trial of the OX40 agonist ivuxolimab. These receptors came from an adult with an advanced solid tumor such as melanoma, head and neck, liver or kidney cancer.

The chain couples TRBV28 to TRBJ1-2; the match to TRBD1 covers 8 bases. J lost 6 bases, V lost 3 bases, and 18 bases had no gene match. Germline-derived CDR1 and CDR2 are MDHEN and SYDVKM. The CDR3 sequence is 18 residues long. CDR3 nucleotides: TGTGCCAGCAGTTTTGGGGCTTGGAGACAGGGGCCGACGGATGGCTACACCTTC. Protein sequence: CASSFGAWRQGPTDGYTF.

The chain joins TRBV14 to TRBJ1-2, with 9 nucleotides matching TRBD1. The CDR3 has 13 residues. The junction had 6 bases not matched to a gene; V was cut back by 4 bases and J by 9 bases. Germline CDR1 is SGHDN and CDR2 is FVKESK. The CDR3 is CASSPGQGSRYTF. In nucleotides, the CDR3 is TGTGCCAGCAGCCCGGGACAGGGCTCGCGCTACACCTTC.

The CDR3 DNA is TGTGCCAGCAGTGACAGATTACACCAGCCCCAGCATTTT. It encodes CASSDRLHQPQHF. The chain recombines TRBV6-1 with TRBJ1-5; D uncertain. The V end was cut by 3 bases, the J end by 7 bases, with 10 bases between. Germline loops: CDR1 MNHNS, CDR2 SASEGT. This CDR3 spans 13 amino acids.

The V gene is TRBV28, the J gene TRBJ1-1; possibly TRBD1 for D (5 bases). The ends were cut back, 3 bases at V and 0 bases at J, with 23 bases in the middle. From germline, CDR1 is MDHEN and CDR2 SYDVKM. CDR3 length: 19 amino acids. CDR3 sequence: CASSFRQGRGLAMNTEAFF. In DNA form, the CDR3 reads TGTGCCAGCAGTTTCAGGCAGGGTCGGGGCTTGGCTATGAACACTGAAGCTTTCTTT.

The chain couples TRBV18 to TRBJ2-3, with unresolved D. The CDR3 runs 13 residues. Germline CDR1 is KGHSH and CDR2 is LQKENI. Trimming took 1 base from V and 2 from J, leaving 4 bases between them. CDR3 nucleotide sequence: TGTGCCAGCTCACCACAAAACACAGATACGCAGTATTTT. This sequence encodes CASSPQNTDTQYF.

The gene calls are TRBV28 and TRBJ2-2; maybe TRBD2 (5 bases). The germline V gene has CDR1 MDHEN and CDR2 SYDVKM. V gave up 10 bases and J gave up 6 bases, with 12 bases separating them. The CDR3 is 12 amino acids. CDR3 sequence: CANAGIAGELFF. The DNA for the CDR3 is TGTGCCAACGCCGGGATCGCCGGGGAGCTGTTTTTT.

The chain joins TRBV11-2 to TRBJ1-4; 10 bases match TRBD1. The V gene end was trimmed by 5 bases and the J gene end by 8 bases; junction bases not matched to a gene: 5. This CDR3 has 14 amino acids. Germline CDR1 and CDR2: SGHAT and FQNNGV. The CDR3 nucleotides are TGTGCCAGCAGCCAGGGACAGGGGCACGAAAAACTGTTTTTT. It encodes CASSQGQGHEKLFF.

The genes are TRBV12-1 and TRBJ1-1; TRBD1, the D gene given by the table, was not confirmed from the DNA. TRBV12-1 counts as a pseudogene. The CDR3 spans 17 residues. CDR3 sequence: CASSLMTGGNQNTEAFF. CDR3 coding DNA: TGTGCCAGCAGCTTGATGACAGGGGGCAACCAGAACACTGAAGCTTTCTTT.

This CDR3 is CASSLAGGPGQTQYF. CDR3 sequence (DNA): TGTGCCAGCAGCTTAGCGGGAGGGCCGGGTCAGACCCAGTACTTC. This chain uses TRBV7-9 with TRBJ2-5; the match to TRBD2 covers 7 bases. The germline V gene has CDR1 SEHNR and CDR2 FQNEAQ (reference sequence). J lost 6 bases, V lost 0 bases, and 7 bases had no gene match. There are 15 residues in the CDR3.

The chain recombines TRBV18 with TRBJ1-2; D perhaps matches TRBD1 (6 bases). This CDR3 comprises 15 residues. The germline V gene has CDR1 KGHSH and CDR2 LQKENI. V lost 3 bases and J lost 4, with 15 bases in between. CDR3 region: CASSPSDSSSYGYTF. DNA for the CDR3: TGTGCCAGCTCACCGTCGGACAGCTCTTCCTATGGCTACACCTTC.

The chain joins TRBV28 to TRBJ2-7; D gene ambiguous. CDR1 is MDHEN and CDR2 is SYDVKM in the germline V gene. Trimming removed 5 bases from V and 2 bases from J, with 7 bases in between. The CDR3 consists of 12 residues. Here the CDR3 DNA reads TGTGCCAGCAGTGACCCAGCCTACGAGCAGTACTTC. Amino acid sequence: CASSDPAYEQYF.

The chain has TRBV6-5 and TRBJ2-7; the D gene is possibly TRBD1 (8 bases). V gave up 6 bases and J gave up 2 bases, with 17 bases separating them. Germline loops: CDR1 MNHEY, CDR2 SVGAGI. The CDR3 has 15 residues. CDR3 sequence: CASRVTGGVTYEQYF. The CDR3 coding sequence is TGTGCCAGCAGAGTTACAGGGGGGGTGACCTACGAGCAGTACTTC.

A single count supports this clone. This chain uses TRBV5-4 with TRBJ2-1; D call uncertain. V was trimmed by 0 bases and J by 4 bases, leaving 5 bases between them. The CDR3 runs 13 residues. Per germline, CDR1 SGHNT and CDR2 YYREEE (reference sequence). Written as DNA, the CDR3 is TGTGCCAGCAGCTTGGCGATATACAATGAGCAGTTCTTC. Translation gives CASSLAIYNEQFF.

In nucleotides, the CDR3 is TGTGCCAGCAGTGGCCACGGCGGCTACGAGCAGTACTTC. It codes for CASSGHGGYEQYF. The rearrangement links TRBV6-5 to TRBJ2-7; D not resolved. In germline, CDR1 is MNHEY, CDR2 SVGAGI. The V end was cut by 5 bases, the J end by 3 bases, with 11 bases between. The CDR3 extends over 13 amino acids.

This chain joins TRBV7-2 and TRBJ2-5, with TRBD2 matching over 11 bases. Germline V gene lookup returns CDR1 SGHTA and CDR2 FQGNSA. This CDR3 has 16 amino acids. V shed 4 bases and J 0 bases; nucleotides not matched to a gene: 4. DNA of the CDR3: TGTGCCAGCAGCTCCCGACTAGCGGGGTACCAAGAGACCCAGTACTTC. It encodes CASSSRLAGYQETQYF.

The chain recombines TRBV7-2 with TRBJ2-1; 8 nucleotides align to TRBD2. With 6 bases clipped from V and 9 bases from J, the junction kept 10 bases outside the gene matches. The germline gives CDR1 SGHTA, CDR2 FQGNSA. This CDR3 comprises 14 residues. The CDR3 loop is CASRRSLAGLEQFF. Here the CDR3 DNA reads TGTGCCAGCAGGAGATCTCTAGCGGGCCTTGAGCAGTTCTTC.

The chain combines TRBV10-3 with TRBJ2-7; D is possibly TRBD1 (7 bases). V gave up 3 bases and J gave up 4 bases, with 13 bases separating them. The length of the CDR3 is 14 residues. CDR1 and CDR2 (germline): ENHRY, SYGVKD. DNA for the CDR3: TGTGCCATCAGTGAATTACAGGGGAGGTACGAGCAGTACTTC. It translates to CAISELQGRYEQYF.

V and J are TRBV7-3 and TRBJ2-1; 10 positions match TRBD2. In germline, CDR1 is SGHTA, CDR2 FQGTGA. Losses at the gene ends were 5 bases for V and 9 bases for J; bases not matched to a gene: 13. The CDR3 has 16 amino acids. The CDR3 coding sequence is TGTGCCAGCAGCCCACAGGGACTAGCGCTTTCGGTTGAGCAGTTCTTC. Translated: CASSPQGLALSVEQFF.

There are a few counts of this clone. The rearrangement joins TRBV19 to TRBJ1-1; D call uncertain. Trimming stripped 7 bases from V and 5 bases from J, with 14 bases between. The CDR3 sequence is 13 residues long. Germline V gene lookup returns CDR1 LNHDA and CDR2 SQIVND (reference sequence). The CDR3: CASKMGIWTEAFF. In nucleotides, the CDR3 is TGTGCCAGTAAGATGGGCATCTGGACTGAAGCTTTCTTT.

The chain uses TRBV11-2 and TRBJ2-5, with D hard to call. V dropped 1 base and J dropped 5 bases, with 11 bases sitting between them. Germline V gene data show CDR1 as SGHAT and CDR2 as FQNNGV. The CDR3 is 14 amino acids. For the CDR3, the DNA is TGTGCCAGCAGCTTAGCCCTAGTAACGGAGACCCAGTACTTC. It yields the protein CASSLALVTETQYF. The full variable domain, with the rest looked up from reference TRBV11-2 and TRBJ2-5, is EAGVAQSPRYKIIEKRQSVAFWCNPISGHATLYWYQQILGQGPKLLIQFQNNGVVDDSQLPKDRFSAERLKGVDSTLKIQPAKLEDSAVYLCASSLALVTETQYFGPGTRLLVL.

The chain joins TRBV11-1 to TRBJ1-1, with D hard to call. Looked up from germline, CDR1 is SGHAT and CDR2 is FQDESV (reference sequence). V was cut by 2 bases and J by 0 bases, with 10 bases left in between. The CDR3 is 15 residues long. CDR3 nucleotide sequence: TGTGCCAGCAGCTTATCCCGGGCCATGAACACTGAAGCTTTCTTT. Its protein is CASSLSRAMNTEAFF.